The TCR beta chain under discussion was sequenced for a study of blood T cell repertoires in COVID-19. Study summary: Acute and convalescent COVID-19 specimens originated in the United States, Italy and Spain.

From germline, CDR1 is SGDLS and CDR2 YYNGEE. This CDR3 region has 16 residues. After removal of 4 bases from V and 2 bases from J, the junction contained 7 bases not matched to a gene. Assay: immunoSEQ multiplex PCR; the TCRdb copy retains only in-frame clones and omits some. The top ten clones hold more than 0.8% of a sample with about 110,000 clones, 70% to 80% of them seen once. This sequence was found in a human donor with acute or convalescent COVID-19. The donor label of this sample is uncertain. The V gene is TRBV9, the J gene TRBJ2-1; 9 bases match TRBD1. Sequenced material: peripheral blood. CDR3 protein: CASSWGQGPPYNEQFF. Written as DNA, the CDR3 is TGTGCCAGCAGCTGGGGACAGGGTCCCCCCTACAATGAGCAGTTCTTC.